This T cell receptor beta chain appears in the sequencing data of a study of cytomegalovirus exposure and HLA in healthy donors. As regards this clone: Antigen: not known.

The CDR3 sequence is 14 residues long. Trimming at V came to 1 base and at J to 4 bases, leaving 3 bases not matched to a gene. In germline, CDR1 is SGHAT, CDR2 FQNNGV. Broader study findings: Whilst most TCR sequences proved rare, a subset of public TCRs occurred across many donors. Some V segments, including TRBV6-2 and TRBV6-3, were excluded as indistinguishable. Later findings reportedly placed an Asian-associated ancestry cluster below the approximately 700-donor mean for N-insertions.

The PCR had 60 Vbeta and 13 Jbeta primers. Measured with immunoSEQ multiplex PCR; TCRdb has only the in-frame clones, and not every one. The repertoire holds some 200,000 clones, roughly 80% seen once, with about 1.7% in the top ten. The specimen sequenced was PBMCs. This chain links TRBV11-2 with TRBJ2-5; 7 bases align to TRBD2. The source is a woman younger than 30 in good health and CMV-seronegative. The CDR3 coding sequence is TGTGCCAGCAGCTTAGTCCCTAGCGGAGAGACCCAGTACTTC. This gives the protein CASSLVPSGETQYF.